This entry lists 5 T cell receptor beta chains sequenced from one sample in a study of T cell changes during pregnancy in multiple sclerosis (dated by TCRdb to between 2018 and 2021). Library preparation employed the immunoSEQ multiplex PCR assay. TCRdb stores this immuneACCESS table with in-frame sequences only. Part of the clones is absent; in the studies checked, under half of the shortfall reflects unresolved V genes, and no reason is known for the rest. This sample lists about 58,000 clones; about 90% were detected once. The ten largest make up about 0.49% of the sample. This sample comprised CD4+ T cells from peripheral blood mononuclear cells, obtained after pregnancy. The receptors originated from a female donor in good health, enrolled as a control in a pregnancy study.

The chain links TRBV9 to TRBJ2-2, with 14 bases aligning to TRBD2. This CDR3 has 18 amino acids. Germline V gene lookup returns CDR1 SGDLS and CDR2 YYNGEE. J gave up 5 bases and V 2 bases, and 8 bases lay outside the gene matches. The CDR3 here is CASSVTGLAGAGTGELFF. The CDR3 DNA is TGTGCCAGCAGCGTTACGGGACTAGCGGGGGCGGGGACCGGGGAGCTGTTTTTT.

This clone appeared once. This chain connects TRBV5-6 to TRBJ2-5; 12 bases line up with TRBD2. Germline lookup yields CDR1 SGHDT and CDR2 YYEEEE. V gave up 4 bases and J gave up 2 bases; unmatched junction bases: 9. This CDR3 spans 17 amino acids. The CDR3 nucleotides read TGTGCCAGCAGCGGAGAGACTAGCGGGGGACTGCAAGAGACCCAGTACTTC. This translates into CASSGETSGGLQETQYF.

The J gene is TRBJ1-2, the V gene TRBV6-6; 11 positions match TRBD1. The CDR3 has 15 residues. J gave up 7 bases and V 0 bases, and 4 bases lay outside the gene matches. Germline CDR1 reads MNHNY; CDR2 reads SVGAGI (reference sequence). The CDR3 sequence is CASSYSPGQGVGYTF. In nucleotides, the CDR3 is TGTGCCAGCAGTTACTCGCCGGGACAGGGGGTTGGCTACACCTTC.

A few counts support this clone. The chain joins TRBV5-1 to TRBJ1-1, with D possibly being TRBD1 (5 bases). Looked up from germline, CDR1 is SGHRS and CDR2 is YFSETQ. The CDR3 is 14 residues long. V was cut by 1 base and J by 3 bases, with 10 bases left in between. In DNA, the CDR3 is TGCGCCAGCAGCTTGACAGGATCGGACACTGAAGCTTTCTTT. This codes for CASSLTGSDTEAFF.

This chain links TRBV7-2 with TRBJ2-7, with D possibly being TRBD1 (6 bases). Looked up from germline, CDR1 is SGHTA and CDR2 is FQGNSA. V was trimmed by 5 bases and J by 0 bases, leaving 11 bases between them. CDR3 length equals 14 residues. CDR3 amino acids: CASSRTAVSYEQYF. The CDR3 region has the DNA TGTGCCAGCAGCCGGACAGCCGTCTCCTACGAGCAGTACTTC.